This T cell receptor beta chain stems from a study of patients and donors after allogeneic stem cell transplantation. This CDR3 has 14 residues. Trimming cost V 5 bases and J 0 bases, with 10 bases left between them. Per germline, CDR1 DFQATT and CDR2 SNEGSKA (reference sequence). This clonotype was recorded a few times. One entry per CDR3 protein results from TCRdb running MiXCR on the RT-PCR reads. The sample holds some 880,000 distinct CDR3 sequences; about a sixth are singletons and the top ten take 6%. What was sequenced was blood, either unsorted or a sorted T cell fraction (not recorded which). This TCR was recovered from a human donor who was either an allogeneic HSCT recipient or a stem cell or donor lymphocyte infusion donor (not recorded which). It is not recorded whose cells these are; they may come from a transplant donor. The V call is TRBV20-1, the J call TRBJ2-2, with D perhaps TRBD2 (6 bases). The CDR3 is CSARGLPNTGELFF. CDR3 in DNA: TGCAGTGCTCGAGGACTACCGAACACCGGGGAGCTGTTTTTT.